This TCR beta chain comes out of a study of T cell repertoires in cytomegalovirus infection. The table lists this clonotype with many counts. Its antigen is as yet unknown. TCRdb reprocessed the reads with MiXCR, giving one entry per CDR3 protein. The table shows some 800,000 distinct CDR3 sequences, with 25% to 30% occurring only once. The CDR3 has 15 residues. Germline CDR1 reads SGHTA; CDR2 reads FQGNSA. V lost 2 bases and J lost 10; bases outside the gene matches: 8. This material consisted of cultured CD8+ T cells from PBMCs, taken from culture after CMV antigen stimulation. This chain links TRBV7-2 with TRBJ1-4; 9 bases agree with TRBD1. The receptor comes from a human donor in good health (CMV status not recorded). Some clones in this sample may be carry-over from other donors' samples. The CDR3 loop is CASSLISQGAGKLFF. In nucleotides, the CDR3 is TGTGCCAGCAGCTTAATCTCACAGGGGGCCGGAAAACTGTTTTTT. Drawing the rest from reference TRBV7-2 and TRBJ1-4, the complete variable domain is GAGVSQSPSNKVTEKGKDVELRCDPISGHTALYWYRQSLGQGLEFLIYFQGNSAPDKSGLPSDRFSAERTGGSVSTLTIQRTQQEDSAVYLCASSLISQGAGKLFFGSGTQLSVL.